These T cell receptor beta chains were read from a single sample in a study of CD8 T cells in Susac syndrome. TCRdb redid the calling of the immunoSEQ multiplex PCR reads with MiXCR, one entry per CDR3 protein. The data contain roughly 200,000 distinct CDR3 sequences, over 90% of them singletons. The source material was CD4+ T cells from PBMCs. These receptors originate from a human donor with multiple sclerosis. The CDR3 runs from the conserved cysteine through the conserved F or W. A D gene is named only where the DNA matches it firmly. The listing skips clone size in some rows; elsewhere it reads once, few, many or a size class.

-	TRBD1	TRBV12-3/TRBV12-4	TRBJ1-6	CASSRQGADSPLHF	TGTGCCAGCAGTAGGCAGGGGGCGGATTCACCCCTCCACTTT
-	-	TRBV30	TRBJ2-1	CAWSRADGPINEQFF	TGTGCCTGGAGTCGGGCGGACGGTCCGATCAATGAGCAGTTCTTC
-	TRBD1	TRBV20-1	TRBJ1-2	CSATAGTVNNYGYTF	TGCAGTGCGACCGCCGGGACAGTAAATAACTATGGCTACACCTTC
-	TRBD1	TRBV15	TRBJ2-7	CATSRDRGTGGREQYF	TGTGCCACCAGCAGAGATAGAGGAACAGGGGGTCGAGAGCAGTACTTC
-	-	TRBV5-6	TRBJ2-6	CASSLRNGANVLTF	TGTGCCAGCAGCCTACGTAATGGGGCCAACGTCCTGACTTTC
-	-	TRBV12-3/TRBV12-4	TRBJ2-1	CASSLPGPLNEQFF	TGTGCCAGCAGTTTGCCGGGGCCCTTGAATGAGCAGTTCTTC
-	TRBD1	TRBV30	TRBJ2-5	CAWRGTGQETQYF	TGTGCCTGGAGAGGGACAGGCCAAGAGACCCAGTACTTC
-	-	TRBV7-7	TRBJ2-2	CASSSGPSTGELFF	TGTGCTAGCAGCTCGGGACCGTCCACCGGGGAGCTGTTTTTT
-	-	TRBV12-3/TRBV12-4	TRBJ1-4	CASSTASYEKLFF	TGTGCCAGCAGTACAGCCTCTTATGAAAAACTGTTTTTT
-	-	TRBV20-1	TRBJ2-1	CSGMEIRRHEQFF	TGCAGTGGCATGGAGATCCGTCGTCATGAGCAGTTCTTC
-	TRBD1	TRBV15	TRBJ1-4	CATSRQASRGEKLFF	TGTGCCACCAGCAGACAGGCCAGCAGGGGGGAAAAACTGTTTTTT
-	TRBD2	TRBV29-1	TRBJ2-4	CSAVRGGNIQYF	TGCAGCGCGGTGCGGGGGGGAAACATTCAGTACTTC
-	TRBD1	TRBV12-3/TRBV12-4	TRBJ2-7	CASRKGADYEQYF	TGTGCCAGCAGGAAGGGGGCTGACTACGAGCAGTACTTC
-	-	TRBV3-1	TRBJ2-1	CASSQDTGEHNEQFF	TGTGCCAGCAGCCAAGATACGGGGGAGCACAATGAGCAGTTCTTC
once	-	TRBV15	TRBJ1-2	CATSRDAAGPNGYTF	TGTGCCACCAGCAGAGATGCGGCAGGGCCAAATGGCTACACCTTC
-	-	TRBV3-1	TRBJ2-2	CASTLGDTGELFF	TGTGCCAGCACCCTCGGGGACACCGGGGAGCTGTTTTTT
-	-	TRBV5-1	TRBJ1-5	CASSPTPSEPQHF	TGCGCCAGCAGCCCAACCCCCTCGGAGCCCCAGCATTTT
once	-	TRBV18	TRBJ1-1	CASSPALQENTEAFF	TGTGCCAGCTCACCTGCACTACAGGAGAACACTGAAGCTTTCTTT
once	-	TRBV29-1	TRBJ1-1	CSGSTNTEAFF	TGCAGCGGCAGTACGAACACTGAAGCTTTCTTT
-	-	TRBV2	TRBJ2-1	CASDLQGGFGHEQFF	TGTGCCAGCGATTTGCAGGGCGGTTTTGGGCATGAGCAGTTCTTC
-	-	TRBV29-1	TRBJ2-1	CSVEKRLYYNEQFF	TGCAGCGTTGAAAAGCGTCTGTACTACAATGAGCAGTTCTTC
-	-	TRBV14	TRBJ2-6	CASSTYLTPGGANVLTF	TGTGCCAGCAGCACCTACTTGACCCCGGGTGGGGCCAACGTCCTGACTTTC
-	TRBD1	TRBV24-1	TRBJ1-6	CATKGRGREAPLHF	TGTGCCACCAAGGGCAGGGGGCGAGAGGCACCCCTCCACTTT
-	-	TRBV29-1	TRBJ1-1	CSVGDEAFF	TGCAGCGTTGGCGATGAAGCTTTCTTT
once	-	TRBV12-3/TRBV12-4	TRBJ1-2	CASSLAPPVVGGYTF	TGTGCCAGCAGTTTAGCGCCTCCTGTAGTCGGTGGCTACACCTTC
-	-	TRBV4-2	TRBJ2-3	CASSQTGTDTQYF	TGTGCCAGCAGCCAAACCGGCACAGATACGCAGTATTTT
-	-	TRBV20-1	TRBJ2-5	CSVYVQQETQYF	TGCAGTGTTTACGTACAGCAAGAGACCCAGTACTTC
once	-	TRBV30	TRBJ1-5	CAWNPAGNQPQHF	TGTGCCTGGAATCCCGCAGGCAATCAGCCCCAGCATTTT
-	TRBD2	TRBV3-1	TRBJ2-2	CASSQGLAGERGELFF	TGTGCCAGCAGCCAAGGACTAGCGGGCGAACGCGGGGAGCTGTTTTTT
-	-	TRBV7-9	TRBJ2-7	CASSPGQWYF	TGTGCCAGCAGCCCGGGACAATGGTACTTC
-	-	TRBV2	TRBJ2-3	CASSSLGDTQYF	TGTGCCAGCAGTTCGCTGGGAGATACGCAGTATTTT
-	-	TRBV20-1	TRBJ2-1	CSASYRDDEQFF	TGCAGTGCTAGCTACAGGGACGATGAGCAGTTCTTC
-	-	TRBV6-2/TRBV6-3	TRBJ1-6	CASSRPLNSPLHF	TGTGCCAGCAGCCGCCCGCTTAATTCACCCCTCCACTTT
-	-	TRBV9	TRBJ1-2	CASSVLSDPSPSTTF	TGTGCCAGCAGCGTTCTCTCGGACCCATCGCCATCCACAACCTTC
-	-	TRBV29-1	TRBJ1-2	CSVDRSAANGYTF	TGCAGCGTTGACCGGAGCGCCGCTAATGGCTACACCTTC
-	TRBD1	TRBV12-3/TRBV12-4	TRBJ2-1	CASSQPYRGMSNEQFF	TGTGCCAGCAGTCAGCCCTACAGGGGAATGAGCAATGAGCAGTTCTTC
-	TRBD1	TRBV6-5	TRBJ1-2	CASSYQGSGGGYTF	TGTGCCAGCAGTTACCAAGGGTCAGGGGGTGGCTACACCTTC
-	-	TRBV6-2/TRBV6-3	TRBJ1-5	CASGAGGNQPQHF	TGTGCCAGCGGGGCAGGGGGCAATCAGCCCCAGCATTTT
-	TRBD1	TRBV29-1	TRBJ2-7	CSVIKGTGIYEQYF	TGCAGCGTTATAAAAGGGACAGGGATCTACGAGCAGTACTTC
-	-	TRBV6-1	TRBJ2-2	CASSEGRDTGELFF	TGTGCCAGCAGTGAAGGGCGGGACACCGGGGAGCTGTTTTTT
-	TRBD1	TRBV7-9	TRBJ1-2	CASSNRQGVHGYTF	TGTGCCAGCAGCAATCGACAGGGCGTTCATGGCTACACCTTC
-	-	TRBV7-2	TRBJ2-3	CASSFGDTQYF	TGTGCCAGCAGCTTCGGAGATACGCAGTATTTT